Sequencing of this TCR beta chain was carried out in a study of cytotoxic CD8 clonotypes in ibrutinib-treated CLL (dated by TCRdb to the early 2020s). Broadly, across the study: The cohort had about a dozen relapsed/refractory and around 16 treatment-naive patients; under 18 were IGHV unmutated. Responses were partial in approximately 24 patients and complete in 2; after median 68 months follow-up, some 15 stayed in remission and some twelve progressed. Cryopreserved peripheral blood mononuclear cells were collected at three points: before therapy, at response, and at either sustained remission or disease progression. Of the roughly 81 people in the trial, 25 to 30 had longitudinal samples available. The response samples were drawn at a median of roughly eleven months into treatment, with a range of about 6 to 36 months. On average, each sample had approximately 260,000 productive templates and around 100,000 productive rearrangements. What the work shows at the level of the full study, not this receptor alone: Public clonotypes were rare and either contracted or stayed stable during treatment, and the rise in clonality at ibrutinib response reflected the expansion of private clonotypes. At baseline, clonality was higher than in age-matched healthy donors and showed a strong correlation with circulating CD8+ T-cell counts. Sampling times were not matched between patients in sustained remission and patients whose disease was progressing, and lymph node repertoires were not examined. Clonality increased at ibrutinib response, stayed stable in sustained remission, and fell back toward baseline at progression.

Each clonotype received, on average, around 10x coverage in deep resolution sequencing performed on a MiSeq, where the target depth lay between 1 in 1 million and 1 in 200,000 T cells. TCR beta libraries were generated with the immunoSEQ hsTCRB Kit. Per the authors' processing: Data were analyzed with ImmunoSEQ Data Assistant and ImmunoSEQ Analyzer, with V, D and J genes assigned per IMGT definitions. Clonality, which ranges from 0 to 1, was calculated by subtracting the normalized Shannon entropy of productive rearrangement frequencies from one. Public clonotype analysis was restricted to overrepresented clonotypes comprising at least 0.05% of each patient's repertoire. Thirteen repertoires from age-matched healthy donors, obtained from immuneACCESS, served as clonality controls. TCRdb carries this immuneACCESS record with in-frame sequences only. Its versions omit some clonotypes, under half of them owing to an unresolved V gene in the studies checked, with the rest unexplained. That table gives V, J and clone size, and the DNA gave D and trimming. Recorded for this sample are tens of thousands of clones; less than 75% of them occurred a single time. The ten most abundant clones make up roughly 5.1% of the sample.

The CDR3 contains 14 residues, cysteine and phenylalanine counted. The entry retains the CDR3 DNA only, 42 bases that are in frame from base 1. Trimming takes 8 bases off V and 4 bases off J; junction bases not matched to a gene: 8. As encoded in the germline V gene (reference sequence), CDR1 is LNHDA while CDR2 is SQIVND. Points on this clone: It lacks a known antigen. The sample holds no much larger clone one base away, and base qualities are not on file.

Approximately 2 micrograms of genomic DNA were extracted from cryopreserved PBMCs for TCR beta library preparation. Longitudinal blood samples from CLL patients on ibrutinib monotherapy were analyzed using high-throughput TCR beta sequencing. The patients took part in an open-label, single-center phase 2 trial of ibrutinib monotherapy. The sample here was PBMCs, taken before ibrutinib treatment. This TCR came from a human donor with chronic lymphocytic leukemia. Recombination linked TRBV19 to TRBJ1-1, with 9 junctional bases fitting TRBD1. The CDR3 region: CASQNRGLFTEAFF. The DNA sequence reads TGTGCCAGTCAGAACAGGGGGCTATTCACTGAAGCTTTCTTT.